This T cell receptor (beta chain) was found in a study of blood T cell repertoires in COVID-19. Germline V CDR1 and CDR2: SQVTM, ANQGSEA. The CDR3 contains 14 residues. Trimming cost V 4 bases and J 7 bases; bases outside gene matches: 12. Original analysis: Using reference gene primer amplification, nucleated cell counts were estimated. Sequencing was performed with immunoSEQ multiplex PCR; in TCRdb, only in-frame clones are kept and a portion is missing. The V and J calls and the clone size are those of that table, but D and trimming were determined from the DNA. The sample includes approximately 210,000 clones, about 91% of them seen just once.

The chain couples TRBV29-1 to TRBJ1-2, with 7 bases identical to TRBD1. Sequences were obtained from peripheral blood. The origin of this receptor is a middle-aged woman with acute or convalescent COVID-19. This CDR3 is CSVGDPGQARGYTF. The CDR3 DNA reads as TGCAGCGTTGGAGACCCTGGACAGGCGCGTGGCTACACCTTC.